These 9 T cell receptor beta chains were all obtained from the same sample, sequenced in a study of early T cells in non-severe SARS-CoV-2 infection. TCRdb recomputed calls from the 5' RACE reads with MiXCR, one row per CDR3 protein. The sample includes tens of thousands of distinct CDR3 sequences, around 6% of them seen just once. Sequencing input: whole blood. These receptors came from an adult who was a healthcare worker with PCR-confirmed SARS-CoV-2 infection or an uninfected control (not recorded which).

Only a few counts were recorded for this clonotype. This rearrangement joins TRBV5-5 to TRBJ1-6, with D perhaps TRBD1 (5 bases). Trimming removed 0 bases at V and 8 bases at J, with 12 bases between. The germline CDR1 and CDR2 sequences are SGHKS and YYEKEE (reference sequence). The CDR3 sequence is 15 residues long. DNA for the CDR3: TGTGCCAGCAGCTTGGCCGGGACGGTTGATTCACCCCTCCACTTT. Protein sequence: CASSLAGTVDSPLHF.

The sample holds many counts of this clonotype. This rearrangement joins TRBV20-1 to TRBJ2-6; D not certain. Trimming removed 6 bases at V and 4 bases at J, with 22 bases between. CDR1 is DFQATT, CDR2 SNEGSKA, per germline (reference sequence). The CDR3 sequence is 17 residues long. The CDR3 bases are TGCAGTGCAGGAGTACGTGCCACATCACGAGGGGCCAACGTCCTGACTTTC. Translation: CSAGVRATSRGANVLTF.

This clonotype was seen ten or more times. The chain is built from TRBV30 and TRBJ1-5, with D unresolved. Between the trimmed V and J ends, which lost 6 bases and 6 bases, there was a span of 12 bases. The CDR3 totals 12 residues. The V gene's germline CDR1 is GTSNPN and CDR2 SVGIG (reference sequence). The CDR3 DNA is TGTGCCTGCCGTGACGGAGTTCAGCCCCAGCATTTT. Translation gives CACRDGVQPQHF.

This clonotype has at least ten counts. The J gene is TRBJ2-7, the V gene TRBV20-1; D is possibly TRBD1 (7 bases). The CDR3 is made up of 13 amino acids. Germline V gene lookup returns CDR1 DFQATT and CDR2 SNEGSKA (reference sequence). The ends were cut back, 7 bases at V and 0 bases at J, with 13 bases in the middle. CDR3 in DNA: TGCAGTGTAGCAGGGGGGAGCTCCTACGAGCAGTACTTC. Residues: CSVAGGSSYEQYF.

The CDR3 spells CATHDGGTGEKLFF. CDR3 DNA sequence: TGTGCCACCCACGATGGGGGTACAGGTGAAAAACTGTTTTTT. The chain links TRBV7-9 to TRBJ1-4; TRBD1 is a possible D gene (5 bases). In germline, CDR1 is SEHNR, CDR2 FQNEAQ (reference sequence). V shed 10 bases and J shed 7 bases, with 19 bases lying between them. The CDR3 totals 14 residues.

This clonotype occurred a few times. The chain is built from TRBV6-1 and TRBJ2-7, with 8 bases fitting TRBD1. This CDR3 has 20 residues. J lost 3 bases, V lost 5 bases, and 24 bases had no gene match. The germline V gene has CDR1 MNHNS and CDR2 SASEGT. CDR3 residues: CASSKFASRQGAYDHYEQYF. Here the CDR3 DNA reads TGTGCCAGCAGTAAGTTCGCGTCGCGGCAGGGGGCATACGATCACTACGAGCAGTACTTC.

A few counts support this clonotype. The V call is TRBV7-6, the J call TRBJ1-1, with D tentatively TRBD1 (5 bases). The CDR3 length is 16 residues. Between the trimmed V and J ends, which lost 6 bases and 0 bases, there was a span of 17 bases. Germline V gene data show CDR1 as SGHVS and CDR2 as FNYEAQ. In DNA form, the CDR3 reads TGTGCCAGCAGGGCGGCGGGGGGTCTCATGAACACTGAAGCTTTCTTT. Its translation is CASRAAGGLMNTEAFF.

The chain uses TRBV27 and TRBJ2-7; 9 nucleotides agree with TRBD1. The CDR3 runs to 13 residues. Germline V lookup: CDR1 MNHEY, CDR2 SMNVEV (reference sequence). V gave up 6 bases and J gave up 4 bases; unmatched junction bases: 4. CDR3 DNA sequence: TGTGCCAGCAGGGACAGGGGAGTGTACGAGCAGTACTTC. Translation: CASRDRGVYEQYF.

This clonotype occurred many times. The chain links TRBV19 to TRBJ2-5; 7 bases are shared with TRBD2. Germline V gene sequence: CDR1 LNHDA, CDR2 SQIVND (reference sequence). This CDR3 spans 15 amino acids. With 6 bases clipped from V and 9 bases from J, the junction kept 16 bases outside the gene matches. CDR3 coding DNA: TGTGCCAGTAGCCCCCGGGACTATGAAAGAGCGGCCCAGTACTTC. It specifies CASSPRDYERAAQYF.